Below, 22 T cell receptor beta chains from the same sample are listed, as sequenced in a study of blood T cell repertoires in COVID-19. The assay was immunoSEQ multiplex PCR, and TCRdb's table has in-frame clones only and misses some. In the table there are about 270,000 clones, around 87% of which are singletons. Sequencing was done on a sample of PBMCs or T cells enriched from blood (not recorded which). These receptors all come from a woman aged 18-35 years who had recovered from COVID-19.

This chain uses TRBV5-1 with TRBJ1-5; D is perhaps TRBD1 (6 bases). CDR1 and CDR2 from the germline V gene are SGHRS and YFSETQ. The CDR3 runs 16 residues. Trimming removed 0 bases from V and 5 bases from J, with 15 bases in between. CDR3 in amino acids: CASSLDPGADHQPQHF. CDR3 bases: TGCGCCAGCAGCTTGGACCCAGGGGCGGACCATCAGCCCCAGCATTTT.

J is TRBJ2-7 and V is TRBV15, with TRBD2 identical over 8 bases. Germline CDR1 LNHNV, CDR2 YYDKDF (reference sequence). Trimming took 3 bases from V and 8 from J; bases not matched to a gene: 15. The CDR3 length is 16 residues. DNA for the CDR3: TGTGCCACCAGCAGTCTCTTGGCGACGGGAGGGGACAAGCAGTACTTC. It specifies CATSSLLATGGDKQYF.

The chain carries TRBV7-8 and TRBJ2-3; TRBD2 agrees at 16 bases. J gave up 8 bases and V 4 bases, and 12 bases lay outside the gene matches. Per the germline V gene, CDR1 is SGHVS and CDR2 is FQNEAQ. This CDR3 contains 18 residues. Here the CDR3 reads CASSWGLAGGQTFATQYF. The CDR3 region has the DNA TGTGCCAGCAGCTGGGGACTAGCGGGGGGGCAGACCTTTGCTACGCAGTATTTT. Together with reference TRBV7-8 and TRBJ2-3, the CDR3 gives the full variable domain: GAGVSQSPRYKVAKRGQDVALRCDPISGHVSLFWYQQALGQGPEFLTYFQNEAQLDKSGLPSDRFFAERPEGSVSTLKIQRTQQEDSAVYLCASSWGLAGGQTFATQYFGPGTRLTVL.

The V and J genes are TRBV4-1 and TRBJ1-6; D gene unclear. V lost 1 base and J 9 bases, leaving 7 bases between the germline ends. The germline V gene has CDR1 MGHRA and CDR2 YSYEKL. There are 13 residues in the CDR3. The CDR3: CASSQGEPSPLHF. CDR3 DNA: TGCGCCAGCAGCCAAGGTGAGCCTTCACCCCTCCACTTT.

This sequence joins TRBV11-2 and TRBJ2-3, with D maybe TRBD2 (6 bases). Germline CDR1 reads SGHAT; CDR2 reads FQNNGV. The CDR3 contains 17 residues. V was trimmed by 4 bases and J by 4 bases, leaving 21 bases between them. The CDR3 is CASSSREAGRVSDTQYF. The CDR3 nucleotides are TGTGCCAGCAGCTCAAGGGAGGCAGGCCGAGTTTCAGATACGCAGTATTTT.

The J gene is TRBJ2-7, the V gene TRBV27, with D perhaps matching TRBD1 (6 bases). V lost 8 bases, J lost 2 bases, and 13 bases lay in between. Looked up from germline, CDR1 is MNHEY and CDR2 is SMNVEV (reference sequence). The CDR3 is made up of 13 amino acids. In DNA form, the CDR3 reads TGTGCCAGCGGGCCGGGACAAACCTACGAGCAGTACTTC. Encoded protein: CASGPGQTYEQYF.

This clone was seen once. This chain uses TRBV6-5 with TRBJ1-2; D uncertain. The CDR3 consists of 14 residues. From germline, CDR1 is MNHEY and CDR2 SVGAGI. Trimming took off 2 bases at V and 4 bases at J, with 11 bases between the two ends. CDR3 loop: CASSYGERGYGYTF. The CDR3 region has the DNA TGTGCCAGCAGTTACGGGGAACGGGGCTATGGCTACACCTTC.

The gene calls are TRBV9 and TRBJ2-1, with TRBD1 matching over 10 bases. The CDR3 has 13 amino acids. V lost 4 bases, J lost 8 bases, and 3 bases stayed unmatched. CDR1 and CDR2 from the germline V gene are SGDLS and YYNGEE. The CDR3 DNA is TGTGCCAGCAGCCCCGGGACAGGGGATGAGCAGTTCTTC. It yields the protein CASSPGTGDEQFF.

This chain uses TRBV18 with TRBJ1-1, with TRBD1 as a possible D gene (6 bases). The CDR3 is made up of 14 amino acids. V dropped 2 bases and J dropped 2 bases, with 9 bases sitting between them. Germline values: CDR1 KGHSH, CDR2 LQKENI. The CDR3 nucleotides read TGTGCCAGCTCACCAAACAGGGAAAACACTGAAGCTTTCTTT. Translating gives CASSPNRENTEAFF.

The chain joins TRBV19 to TRBJ2-1, with D unclear. Germline values: CDR1 LNHDA, CDR2 SQIVND (reference sequence). Trimming stripped 1 base from V and 6 bases from J, with 10 bases between. This CDR3 comprises 14 residues. In DNA, the CDR3 is TGTGCCAGTAGTATAGTTGGTAGATCCAATGAGCAGTTCTTC. It codes for CASSIVGRSNEQFF.

This sequence joins TRBV5-1 and TRBJ2-3; 8 bases map to TRBD1. V gave up 4 bases and J gave up 5 bases; unmatched junction bases: 6. This CDR3 region has 14 residues. Germline V gene lookup returns CDR1 SGHRS and CDR2 YFSETQ. The CDR3 sequence: CASSTGQGIDTQYF. The CDR3 coding sequence is TGCGCCAGCAGCACCGGACAGGGAATAGATACGCAGTATTTT.

This chain connects TRBV5-1 to TRBJ1-1, with TRBD1 matching over 10 bases. The CDR3 length is 15 residues. After removal of 4 bases from V and 4 bases from J, the junction contained 7 bases not matched to a gene. The germline CDR1 and CDR2 sequences are SGHRS and YFSETQ. The CDR3 bases are TGCGCCAGCAGCGGGACAGGGGCGGGGGGCACTGAAGCTTTCTTT. Translation: CASSGTGAGGTEAFF.

J is TRBJ2-1 and V is TRBV3-1 (or the pseudogene TRBV3-2); TRBD2 might be the D (6 bases). This CDR3 contains 13 residues. With 3 bases removed from V and 15 bases from J, the gap between germline ends came to 18 bases. Germline lookup yields CDR1 LGHDT and CDR2 YNNKEL (reference sequence). CDR3 loop: CASSQGRGPDLFF. DNA for the CDR3: TGTGCCAGCAGCCAGGGGCGGGGTCCCGATCTGTTCTTC.

The rearrangement links TRBV27 to TRBJ1-1, with a tentative D call TRBD1 (5 bases). This CDR3 comprises 13 residues. The germline V and J ends were trimmed by 2 bases and 8 bases, with 12 bases remaining between them. Per the germline V gene, CDR1 is MNHEY and CDR2 is SMNVEV (reference sequence). Here the CDR3 reads CASSLRGSVEAFF. CDR3 nucleotide sequence: TGTGCCAGCAGTTTAAGGGGAAGCGTCGAAGCTTTCTTT.

The chain is built from TRBV4-2 and TRBJ2-2, with 7 bases identical to TRBD2. In germline, CDR1 is LGHNA, CDR2 YNFKEQ. V lost 4 bases to trimming and J lost 2 bases; unmatched junction nucleotides: 7. The CDR3 totals 16 residues. CDR3 DNA: TGTGCCAGCAGCCCAGGACTAGTGATAAACACCGGGGAGCTGTTTTTT. Translating gives CASSPGLVINTGELFF.

CDR3 in amino acids: CASSLAAGATGELFF. In DNA form, the CDR3 reads TGCGCCAGCAGCCTGGCGGCAGGGGCGACCGGGGAGCTGTTTTTT. The chain carries TRBV4-1 and TRBJ2-2, with D tentatively TRBD1 (6 bases). Trimming removed 4 bases at V and 5 bases at J, with 14 bases between. CDR3 length: 15 amino acids. The germline V gene encodes CDR1 MGHRA and CDR2 YSYEKL.

The genes are TRBV11-2 and TRBJ2-6, with 8 bases lining up with TRBD1. V shed 3 bases and J 4 bases; nucleotides not matched to a gene: 11. The CDR3 totals 18 residues. Germline CDR1 SGHAT, CDR2 FQNNGV. The CDR3 region is CASSFRGRRALGANVLTF. CDR3 in DNA: TGTGCCAGCAGCTTCAGGGGGCGCAGGGCTCTGGGGGCCAACGTCCTGACTTTC. The variable domain in full, with the rest retrieved from reference TRBV11-2 and TRBJ2-6, is EAGVAQSPRYKIIEKRQSVAFWCNPISGHATLYWYQQILGQGPKLLIQFQNNGVVDDSQLPKDRFSAERLKGVDSTLKIQPAKLEDSAVYLCASSFRGRRALGANVLTFGAGSRLTVL.

The chain has TRBV18 and TRBJ2-7; 10 nucleotides line up with TRBD1. J was trimmed by 7 bases and V by 3 bases; bases with no gene match: 6. The CDR3 has 14 amino acids. Germline CDR1 is KGHSH and CDR2 is LQKENI. CDR3 coding DNA: TGTGCCAGCTCACCCGCGACAGGGGGCGAGGAGCAGTACTTC. Its translation is CASSPATGGEEQYF.

This clone showed up just once. This rearrangement joins TRBV10-3 to TRBJ2-5; 10 bases align to TRBD2. Germline values: CDR1 ENHRY, CDR2 SYGVKD. CDR3 length equals 17 residues. V shed 2 bases and J 4 bases; nucleotides not matched to a gene: 10. The CDR3 spells CAISEPSSGLAIETQYF. DNA of the CDR3: TGTGCCATCAGTGAGCCCTCCTCGGGACTAGCGATAGAGACCCAGTACTTC.

The V gene is TRBV12-2, the J gene TRBJ1-5. TRBV12-2 is marked as a pseudogene. The CDR3 sequence is 14 residues long. The CDR3 nucleotides are TGTGCAAGTCGACCTAAAAGTAGCAATCAGCCCCAGCATTTT. It encodes CASRPKSSNQPQHF.

The V and J genes are TRBV11-2 and TRBJ2-2; D gene ambiguous. V was shortened by 2 bases and J by 1 base, with 5 bases between the two germline ends. CDR1 is SGHAT, CDR2 FQNNGV, per germline. CDR3 length equals 14 residues. For the CDR3, the DNA is TGTGCCAGCAGCTTATCTCTGAACACCGGGGAGCTGTTTTTT. Translation: CASSLSLNTGELFF.

The chain has TRBV14 and TRBJ1-2; D gene uncertain. The CDR3 length is 15 residues. Per the germline V gene, CDR1 is SGHDN and CDR2 is FVKESK. V was cut by 3 bases and J by 4 bases, with 15 bases left in between. CDR3 residues: CASSQRAGEFYGYTF. The CDR3 bases are TGTGCCAGCAGCCAGAGGGCTGGGGAATTCTATGGCTACACCTTC.